A selection of T cell receptor beta chains follows, all from one sample in a study of blood T cell repertoires in COVID-19. TCRdb keeps only in-frame clones here, not all; method: immunoSEQ multiplex PCR. The table includes around 260,000 clones, about 88% detected once. What was sequenced was PBMCs or T cells enriched from blood (not recorded which). The receptors stem from a man younger than 45 with acute COVID-19. Both conserved end residues are part of each CDR3. D genes are given only for firm matches. Clone size is given for some rows only: seen once, a few or many times, or a class if the clone is expanded.

>TRBJ2-3|-|TRBV28|-|22
TGTGCCAGACCATTGACATTCACAGGGGAGGCTTCCCAATCCCTTTACACAGATACGCAGTATTTT
CARPLTFTGEASQSLYTDTQYF
>TRBJ1-1|-|TRBV2|TRBD1|14
TGTGCCAGCAGTGAGGATGACAGGGATACTGAAGCTTTCTTT
CASSEDDRDTEAFF
>TRBJ2-6|-|TRBV7-8|-|15
TGTGCCAGCAGCTCGACACGGCTTGGGGCCAACGTCCTGACTTTC
CASSSTRLGANVLTF
>TRBJ2-1|-|TRBV5-8|TRBD2|15
TGTGCCAGCAGCCGGGGACTAGCGGGAGGGTTCGAGCAGTTCTTC
CASSRGLAGGFEQFF
>TRBJ1-6|-|TRBV6-6|TRBD1|17
TGTGCCAGCAGTCGATTTACAGGGGGGTCCTATAATTCACCCCTCCACTTT
CASSRFTGGSYNSPLHF
>TRBJ2-3|-|TRBV11-3|TRBD2|15
TGTGCCAGCAGCACGCGGGAGGGTAACACAGATACGCAGTATTTT
CASSTREGNTDTQYF
>TRBJ1-1|-|TRBV3-1/TRBV3-2|TRBD1|17
TGTGCCAGCAGCCAAGAAGGGCTGACAGGGAATCGCGCTGAAGCTTTCTTT
CASSQEGLTGNRAEAFF
>TRBJ1-3|-|TRBV19|TRBD1|17
TGTGCCAGTAGTCTGGGACAGGGGGCTCGGATTGGAAACACCATATATTTT
CASSLGQGARIGNTIYF
>TRBJ1-2|-|TRBV14|TRBD1|14
TGTGCCAGCAGCCGGACCACAGGGGGCGTTGGCTACACCTTC
CASSRTTGGVGYTF
>TRBJ2-6|few|TRBV6-4|TRBD2|17
TGTGCCAGCAGTGCGAGCGGGGGTTTCTCTGGGGCCAACGTCCTGACTTTC
CASSASGGFSGANVLTF
>TRBJ1-4|once|TRBV19|TRBD1|15
TGTGCCACCCACACCGGGACAGCAACTAATGAAAAACTGTTTTTT
CATHTGTATNEKLFF
>TRBJ2-1|-|TRBV6-6|-|16
TGTGCCAGCAGACCCCCCGGACTTAACTCCTACAATGAGCAGTTCTTC
CASRPPGLNSYNEQFF
>TRBJ1-4|-|TRBV19|-|14
TGTGCCAGTAGTATCTGGCCAGATAATGAAAAACTGTTTTTT
CASSIWPDNEKLFF
>TRBJ2-1|once|TRBV11-3|TRBD1|15
TGTGCCAGCAGCTTGGGACAGGGCTCCTACAATGAGCAGTTCTTC
CASSLGQGSYNEQFF
>TRBJ1-5|-|TRBV19|TRBD1|15
TGTGCCACTCAACTCGACAGGGCTGGCAATCAGCCCCAGCATTTT
CATQLDRAGNQPQHF
>TRBJ2-3|-|TRBV7-2|TRBD1|16
TGTGCCAGCAGCTCCCAACCGGGACAGAGCACAGATACGCAGTATTTT
CASSSQPGQSTDTQYF
>TRBJ1-4|once|TRBV19|-|15
TGTGCCAGTAGTCTCACAGGGCGTGAAGGGAAAAAACTGTTTTTT
CASSLTGREGKKLFF
>TRBJ2-2|-|TRBV6-5|TRBD2|15
TGTGCCAGCACCAATGGACTAGCGGGCACCGGGGAGCTGTTTTTT
CASTNGLAGTGELFF
>TRBJ1-6|-|TRBV30|-|16
TGTGCCTGGAGCCCGATGATAGTGGCCTATAATTCACCCCTCCACTTT
CAWSPMIVAYNSPLHF
>TRBJ1-1|-|TRBV20-1|-|11
TGCAGTGCTATTCTCTATCCTACTGCTTTCTTT
CSAILYPTAFF
>TRBJ2-3|-|TRBV20-1|-|11
TGCAGTGCGCTTCGAGGGGATACGCAGTATTTT
CSALRGDTQYF
>TRBJ2-5|few|TRBV9|TRBD1|16
TGTGCCAGCAGCGTCCTCGGGACAGGGGTTTGGGAGACCCAGTACTTC
CASSVLGTGVWETQYF
>TRBJ1-2|-|TRBV27|TRBD1|17
TGTGCCAGCAGTTTTAGGACAGGGGGCAATCGAATGGATGGCTACACCTTC
CASSFRTGGNRMDGYTF
>TRBJ1-6|-|TRBV10-3|-|16
TGTGCCATCAGTGAGTTCCAGGGCTCCTATAATTCACCCCTCCACTTT
CAISEFQGSYNSPLHF
>TRBJ1-1|-|TRBV19|TRBD1|17
TGTGCCAGTAGCCCCAGGGTCGCAGGGGGTCGGGACACTGAAGCTTTCTTT
CASSPRVAGGRDTEAFF
>TRBJ1-1|-|TRBV7-6|-|15
TGTGCCAGCAGCCACCGGGAGGGGAGGAACACTGAAGCTTTCTTT
CASSHREGRNTEAFF
>TRBJ2-2|-|TRBV29-1|-|12
TGCAGCGTTCTCCTCTTGACCGGGGAGCTGTTTTTT
CSVLLLTGELFF
>TRBJ1-2|-|TRBV6-4|-|16
TGTGCCAGCAGCCCTGCTGGGGGGGCAATCGGCTATGGCTACACCTTC
CASSPAGGAIGYGYTF
>TRBJ2-1|-|TRBV5-8|TRBD2|16
TGTGCCAGCAGCCCCTACCTAGCGGGAGGGCCCCATGAGCAGTTCTTC
CASSPYLAGGPHEQFF
>TRBJ2-2|-|TRBV24-1|TRBD2|14
TGTGCCACCCGGACGGGGGGGGACACCGGGGAGCTGTTTTTT
CATRTGGDTGELFF
>TRBJ2-2|-|TRBV5-4|-|15
TGTGCCAGCAGCTTGGGACTTCCTAACACCGGGGAGCTGTTTTTT
CASSLGLPNTGELFF
>TRBJ2-1|-|TRBV19|TRBD2|16
TGTGCCAGTAGTAGTGGGACTAGCGGGGGACCTAATGAGCAGTTCTTC
CASSSGTSGGPNEQFF
>TRBJ1-2|-|TRBV5-1|TRBD1|15
TGCGCCAGCAGCCCGGGGACAGGGGGCGTCTATGGCTACACCTTC
CASSPGTGGVYGYTF
>TRBJ1-1|-|TRBV29-1|TRBD1|15
TGCAGCGTCCTCCCGGGACAGGGTGGAAACACTGAAGCTTTCTTT
CSVLPGQGGNTEAFF
>TRBJ2-5|-|TRBV12-3/TRBV12-4|-|13
TGTGCCAGCAGCTTAGGGCGGCAAGAGACCCAGTACTTC
CASSLGRQETQYF
>TRBJ1-2|few|TRBV6-4|-|16
TGTGCCAGCAGTGACTCGTCAGTCCGGGGGTCGGAGGGCTACACCTTC
CASSDSSVRGSEGYTF
>TRBJ1-1|-|TRBV19|TRBD1|13
TGTGCCAGTAATCAGGGGGTCCTCACTGAAGCTTTCTTT
CASNQGVLTEAFF
>TRBJ1-5|once|TRBV2|-|17
TGTGCCAGCAGTGAAGCGCTTTTTCCAGATAGCAATCAGCCCCAGCATTTT
CASSEALFPDSNQPQHF
>TRBJ1-3|-|TRBV7-8|TRBD1|15
TGTGCCAGCAGCGGCCCCGGGACAGGGCGCAACACCATATATTTT
CASSGPGTGRNTIYF
>TRBJ2-1|-|TRBV3-1/TRBV3-2|-|15
TGTGCCAGCAGCCGCCACGAGCCTAGTTACAATGAGCAGTTCTTC
CASSRHEPSYNEQFF